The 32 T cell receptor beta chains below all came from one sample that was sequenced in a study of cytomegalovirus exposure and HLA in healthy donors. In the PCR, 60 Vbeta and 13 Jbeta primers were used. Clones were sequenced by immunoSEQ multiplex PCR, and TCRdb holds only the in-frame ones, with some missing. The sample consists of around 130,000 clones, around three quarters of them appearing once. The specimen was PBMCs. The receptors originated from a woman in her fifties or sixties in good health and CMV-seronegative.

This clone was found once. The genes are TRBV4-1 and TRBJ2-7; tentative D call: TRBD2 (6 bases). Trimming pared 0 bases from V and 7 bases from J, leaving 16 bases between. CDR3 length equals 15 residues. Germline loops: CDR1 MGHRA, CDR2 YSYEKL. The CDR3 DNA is TGCGCCAGCAGCCAAGATGAAGCAGCCCGGGGGGAGCAGTACTTC. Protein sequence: CASSQDEAARGEQYF.

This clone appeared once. CDR3 nucleotides: TGTGCCAGCACCAATAGACAGGGGAACACTGAAGCTTTCTTT. This gives the protein CASTNRQGNTEAFF. The chain couples TRBV2 to TRBJ1-1; 7 positions agree with TRBD1. The V and J ends lost 7 bases and 1 base, in that order; junction bases with no gene match: 6. The CDR3 sequence is 14 residues long. CDR1 SNHLY and CDR2 FYNNEI come from the germline V gene.

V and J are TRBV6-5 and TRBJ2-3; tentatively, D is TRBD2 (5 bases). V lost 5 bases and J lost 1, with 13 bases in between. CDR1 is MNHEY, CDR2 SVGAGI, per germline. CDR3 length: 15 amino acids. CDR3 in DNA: TGTGCCAGCAGTACGAGAATGGGAGGCACAGATACGCAGTATTTT. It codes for CASSTRMGGTDTQYF.

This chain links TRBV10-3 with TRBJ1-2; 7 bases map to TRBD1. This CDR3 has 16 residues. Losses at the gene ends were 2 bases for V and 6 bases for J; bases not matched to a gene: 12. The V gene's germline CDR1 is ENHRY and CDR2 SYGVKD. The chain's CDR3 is CAISETRDSPWDGYTF. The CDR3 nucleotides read TGTGCCATCAGTGAGACCCGGGACAGCCCTTGGGATGGCTACACCTTC.

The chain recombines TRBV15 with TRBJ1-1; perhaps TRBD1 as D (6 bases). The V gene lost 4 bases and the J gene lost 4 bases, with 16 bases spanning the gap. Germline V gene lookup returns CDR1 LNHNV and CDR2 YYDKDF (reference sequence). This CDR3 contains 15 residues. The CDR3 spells CATSIVQGSLTEAFF. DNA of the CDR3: TGTGCCACCAGCATAGTCCAGGGGTCTCTCACTGAAGCTTTCTTT. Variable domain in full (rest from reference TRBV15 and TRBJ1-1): DAMVIQNPRYQVTQFGKPVTLSCSQTLNHNVMYWYQQKSSQAPKLLFHYYDKDFNNEADTPDNFQSRRPNTSFCFLDIRSPGLGDTAMYLCATSIVQGSLTEAFFGQGTRLTVV.

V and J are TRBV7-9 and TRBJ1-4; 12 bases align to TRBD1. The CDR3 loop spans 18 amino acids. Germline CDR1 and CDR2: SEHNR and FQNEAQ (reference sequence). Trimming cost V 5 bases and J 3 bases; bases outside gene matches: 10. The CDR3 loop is CASSGGTGGLVANEKLFF. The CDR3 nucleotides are TGTGCCAGCAGCGGAGGGACAGGGGGCCTCGTAGCTAATGAAAAACTGTTTTTT.

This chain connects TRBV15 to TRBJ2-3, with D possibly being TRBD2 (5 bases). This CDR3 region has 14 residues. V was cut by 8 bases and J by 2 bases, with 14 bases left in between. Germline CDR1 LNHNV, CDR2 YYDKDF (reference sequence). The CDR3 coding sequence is TGTGCCACCCAGACTCGAGACTACACAGATACGCAGTATTTT. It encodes CATQTRDYTDTQYF.

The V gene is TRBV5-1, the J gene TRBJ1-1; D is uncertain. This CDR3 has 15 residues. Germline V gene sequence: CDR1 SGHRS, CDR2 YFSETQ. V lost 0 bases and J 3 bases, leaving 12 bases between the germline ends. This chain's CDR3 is CASSLVVPPDTEAFF. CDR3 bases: TGCGCCAGCAGCTTGGTGGTTCCCCCGGACACTGAAGCTTTCTTT.

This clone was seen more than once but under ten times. The CDR3 sequence: CASSESSSAYNEQFF. CDR3 sequence (DNA): TGTGCCAGCAGTGAGTCGTCTAGTGCCTACAATGAGCAGTTCTTC. The chain is built from TRBV6-4 and TRBJ2-1; the D is unclear. The germline CDR1 and CDR2 sequences are MRHNA and SNTAGT. This CDR3 region has 15 residues. Trimming removed 3 bases at V and 2 bases at J, with 11 bases between.

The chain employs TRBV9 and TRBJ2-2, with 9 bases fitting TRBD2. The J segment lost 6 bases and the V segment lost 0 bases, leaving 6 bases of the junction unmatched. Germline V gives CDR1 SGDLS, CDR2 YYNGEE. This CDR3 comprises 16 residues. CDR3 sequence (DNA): TGTGCCAGCAGCGTAGTTGCTAGCGGGGTGGCCGGGGAGCTGTTTTTT. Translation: CASSVVASGVAGELFF. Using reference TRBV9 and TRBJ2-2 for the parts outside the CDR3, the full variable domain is DSGVTQTPKHLITATGQRVTLRCSPRSGDLSVYWYQQSLDQGLQFLIQYYNGEERAKGNILERFSAQQFPDLHSELNLSSLELGDSALYFCASSVVASGVAGELFFGEGSRLTVL.

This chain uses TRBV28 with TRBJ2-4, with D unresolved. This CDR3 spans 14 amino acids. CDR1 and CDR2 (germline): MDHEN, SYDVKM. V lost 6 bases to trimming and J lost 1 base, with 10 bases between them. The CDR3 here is CASRLLGAKNIQYF. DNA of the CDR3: TGTGCCAGCAGGCTCCTCGGGGCCAAAAACATTCAGTACTTC.

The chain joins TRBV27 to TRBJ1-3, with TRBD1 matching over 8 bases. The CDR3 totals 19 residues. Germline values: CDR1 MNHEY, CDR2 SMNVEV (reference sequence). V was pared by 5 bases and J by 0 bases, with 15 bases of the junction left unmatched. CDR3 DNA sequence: TGTGCCAGCAGTCGCACAGGGGGGCGAACACAGTACTCTGGAAACACCATATATTTT. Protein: CASSRTGGRTQYSGNTIYF.

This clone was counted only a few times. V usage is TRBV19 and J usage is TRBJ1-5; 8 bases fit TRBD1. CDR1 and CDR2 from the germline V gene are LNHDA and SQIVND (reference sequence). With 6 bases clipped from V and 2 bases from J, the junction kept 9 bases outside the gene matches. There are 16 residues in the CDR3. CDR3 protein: CASRGQVRSGNQPQHF. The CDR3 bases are TGTGCCAGTAGGGGACAGGTTAGATCTGGCAATCAGCCCCAGCATTTT.

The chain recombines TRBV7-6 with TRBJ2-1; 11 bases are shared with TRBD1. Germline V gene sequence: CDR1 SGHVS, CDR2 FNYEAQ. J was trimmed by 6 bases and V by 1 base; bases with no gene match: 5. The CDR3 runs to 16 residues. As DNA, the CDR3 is TGTGCCAGCAGCTTAGTAGGGACAGGGGGGACCAATGAGCAGTTCTTC. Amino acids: CASSLVGTGGTNEQFF.

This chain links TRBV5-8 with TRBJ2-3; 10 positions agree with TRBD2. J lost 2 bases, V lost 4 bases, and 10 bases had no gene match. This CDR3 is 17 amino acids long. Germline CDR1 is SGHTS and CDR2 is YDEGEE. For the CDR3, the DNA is TGTGCCAGCAGCCCGGGCCGGACTAGCGGATACACAGATACGCAGTATTTT. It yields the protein CASSPGRTSGYTDTQYF.

The CDR3 region is CASSSGQGGYGYTF. The CDR3 DNA sequence: TGCGCCAGCAGTTCGGGACAGGGCGGATATGGCTACACCTTC. This chain links TRBV5-1 with TRBJ1-2; 9 nucleotides align to TRBD1. The CDR3 covers 14 residues. J gave up 5 bases and V 5 bases, and 7 bases lay outside the gene matches. CDR1 and CDR2 from the germline V gene are SGHRS and YFSETQ. Full variable domain (rest looked up from reference TRBV5-1 and TRBJ1-2): KAGVTQTPRYLIKTRGQQVTLSCSPISGHRSVSWYQQTPGQGLQFLFEYFSETQRNKGNFPGRFSGRQFSNSRSEMNVSTLELGDSALYLCASSSGQGGYGYTFGSGTRLTVV.

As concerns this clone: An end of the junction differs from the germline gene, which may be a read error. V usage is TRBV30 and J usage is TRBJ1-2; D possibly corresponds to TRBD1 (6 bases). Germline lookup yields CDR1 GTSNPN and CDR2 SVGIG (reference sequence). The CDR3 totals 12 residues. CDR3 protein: CAWRGQKDGYPF. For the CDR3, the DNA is TGTGCCTGGAGAGGACAGAAGGATGGCTACCCCTTC.

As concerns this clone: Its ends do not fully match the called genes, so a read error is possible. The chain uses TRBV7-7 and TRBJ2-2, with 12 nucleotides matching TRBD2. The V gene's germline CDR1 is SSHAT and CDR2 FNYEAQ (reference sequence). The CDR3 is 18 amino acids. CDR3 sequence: CASSFAPELAGGPGELFF. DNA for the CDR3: TGTGCTAGCAGCTTCGCCCCGGAACTAGCGGGAGGTCCCGGGGAGCTGTTTTTT.

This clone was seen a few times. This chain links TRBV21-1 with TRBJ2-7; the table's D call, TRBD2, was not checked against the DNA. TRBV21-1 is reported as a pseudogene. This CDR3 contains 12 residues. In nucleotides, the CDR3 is TGTGCCAGCAGAAGCGGGGTCTACGAGCAGTACGTC. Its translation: CASRSGVYEQYV.

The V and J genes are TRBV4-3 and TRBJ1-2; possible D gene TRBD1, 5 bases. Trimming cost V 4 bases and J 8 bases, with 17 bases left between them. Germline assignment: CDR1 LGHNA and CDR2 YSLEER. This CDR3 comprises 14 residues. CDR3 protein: CASSPPTGSGGYTF. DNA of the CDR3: TGCGCCAGCAGCCCTCCTACAGGATCAGGCGGCTACACCTTC.

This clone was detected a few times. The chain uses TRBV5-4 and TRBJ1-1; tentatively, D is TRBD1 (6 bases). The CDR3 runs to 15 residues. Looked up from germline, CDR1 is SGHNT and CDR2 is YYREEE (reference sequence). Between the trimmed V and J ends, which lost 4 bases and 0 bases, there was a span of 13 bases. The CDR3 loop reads CASSQGRGMNTEAFF. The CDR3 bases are TGTGCCAGCAGCCAGGGGAGGGGCATGAACACTGAAGCTTTCTTT.

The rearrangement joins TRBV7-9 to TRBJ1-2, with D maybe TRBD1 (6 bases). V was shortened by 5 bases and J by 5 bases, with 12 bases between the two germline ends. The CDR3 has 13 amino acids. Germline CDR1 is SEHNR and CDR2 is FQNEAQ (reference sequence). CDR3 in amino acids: CASSRTALYGYTF. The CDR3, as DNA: TGTGCCAGCAGCAGGACAGCGTTGTATGGCTACACCTTC.

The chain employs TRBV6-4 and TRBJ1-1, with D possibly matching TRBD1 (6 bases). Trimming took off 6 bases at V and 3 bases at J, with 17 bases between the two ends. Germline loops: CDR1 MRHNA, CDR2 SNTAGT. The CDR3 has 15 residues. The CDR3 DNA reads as TGTGCCAGCAGCCTAGATGGGGGCGCCGACACTGAAGCTTTCTTT. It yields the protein CASSLDGGADTEAFF.

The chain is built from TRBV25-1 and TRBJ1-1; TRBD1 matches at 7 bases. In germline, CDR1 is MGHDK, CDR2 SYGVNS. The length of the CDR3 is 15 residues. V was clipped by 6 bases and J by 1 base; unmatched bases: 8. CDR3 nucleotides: TGTGCCAGCAGCAGGTCCCGGGACAGGAACACTGAAGCTTTCTTT. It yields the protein CASSRSRDRNTEAFF.

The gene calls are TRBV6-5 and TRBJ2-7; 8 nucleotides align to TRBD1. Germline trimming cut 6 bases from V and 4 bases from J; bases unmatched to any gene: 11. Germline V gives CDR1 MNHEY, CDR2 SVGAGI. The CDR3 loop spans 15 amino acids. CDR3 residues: CASSDRGQSSYEQYF. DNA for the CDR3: TGTGCCAGCAGCGACAGGGGACAGAGTTCTTACGAGCAGTACTTC.

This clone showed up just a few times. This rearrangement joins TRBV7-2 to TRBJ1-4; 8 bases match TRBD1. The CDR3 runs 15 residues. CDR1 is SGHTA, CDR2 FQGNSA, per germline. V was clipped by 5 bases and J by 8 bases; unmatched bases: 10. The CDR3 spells CASSPRQGKGEKLFF. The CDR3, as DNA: TGTGCCAGCAGCCCCAGACAGGGGAAGGGGGAAAAACTGTTTTTT. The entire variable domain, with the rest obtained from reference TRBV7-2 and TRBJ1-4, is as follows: GAGVSQSPSNKVTEKGKDVELRCDPISGHTALYWYRQSLGQGLEFLIYFQGNSAPDKSGLPSDRFSAERTGGSVSTLTIQRTQQEDSAVYLCASSPRQGKGEKLFFGSGTQLSVL.

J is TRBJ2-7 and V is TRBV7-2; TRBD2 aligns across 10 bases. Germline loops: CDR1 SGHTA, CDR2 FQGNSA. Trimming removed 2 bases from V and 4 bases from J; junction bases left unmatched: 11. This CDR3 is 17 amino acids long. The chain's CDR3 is CASSLSGAGLALYEQYF. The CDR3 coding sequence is TGTGCCAGCAGCTTATCGGGGGCGGGACTAGCGCTGTACGAGCAGTACTTC.

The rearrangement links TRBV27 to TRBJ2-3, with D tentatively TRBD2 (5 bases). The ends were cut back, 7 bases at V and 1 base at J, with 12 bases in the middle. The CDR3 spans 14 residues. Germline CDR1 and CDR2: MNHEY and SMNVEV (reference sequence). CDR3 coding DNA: TGTGCCAGCACTCAGCGGAAGGGCACAGATACGCAGTATTTT. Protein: CASTQRKGTDTQYF.

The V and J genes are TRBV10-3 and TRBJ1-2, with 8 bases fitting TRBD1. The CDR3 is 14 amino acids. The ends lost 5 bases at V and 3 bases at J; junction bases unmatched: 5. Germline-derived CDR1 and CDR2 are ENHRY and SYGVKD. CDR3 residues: CAISTGTGDYGYTF. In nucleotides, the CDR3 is TGTGCCATCAGTACCGGGACAGGAGACTATGGCTACACCTTC.

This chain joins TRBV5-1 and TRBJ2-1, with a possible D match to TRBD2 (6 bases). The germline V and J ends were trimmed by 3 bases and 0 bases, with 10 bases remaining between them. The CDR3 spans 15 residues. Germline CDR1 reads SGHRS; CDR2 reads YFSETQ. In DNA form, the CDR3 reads TGCGCCAGCAGCTGGGACGGGAGCTCCTACAATGAGCAGTTCTTC. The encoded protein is CASSWDGSSYNEQFF.

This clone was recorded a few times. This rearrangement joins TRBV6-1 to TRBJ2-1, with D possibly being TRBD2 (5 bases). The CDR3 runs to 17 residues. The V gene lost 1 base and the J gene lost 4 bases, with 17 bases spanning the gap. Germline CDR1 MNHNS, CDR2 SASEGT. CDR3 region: CASSEGGSRHPYNEQFF. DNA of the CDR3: TGTGCCAGCAGTGAAGGAGGGAGCCGTCATCCTTACAATGAGCAGTTCTTC.

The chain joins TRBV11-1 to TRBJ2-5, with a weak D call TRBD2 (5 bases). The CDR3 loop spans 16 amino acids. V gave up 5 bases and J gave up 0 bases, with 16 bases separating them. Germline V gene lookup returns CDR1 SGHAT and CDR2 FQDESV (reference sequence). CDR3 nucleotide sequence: TGTGCCAGCAGCACCCGGACTCTTTTCGACCAAGAGACCCAGTACTTC. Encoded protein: CASSTRTLFDQETQYF.